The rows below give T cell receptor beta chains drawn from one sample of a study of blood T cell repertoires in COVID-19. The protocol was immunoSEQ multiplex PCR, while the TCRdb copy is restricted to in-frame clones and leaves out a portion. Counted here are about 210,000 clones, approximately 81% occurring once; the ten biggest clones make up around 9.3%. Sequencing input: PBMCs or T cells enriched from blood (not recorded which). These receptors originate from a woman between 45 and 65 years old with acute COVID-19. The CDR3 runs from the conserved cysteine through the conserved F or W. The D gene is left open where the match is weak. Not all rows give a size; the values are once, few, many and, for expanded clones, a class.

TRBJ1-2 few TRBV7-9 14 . TGTGCCAGCAGCTTTCCCAATTCATTCTATGGCTACACCTTC CASSFPNSFYGYTF
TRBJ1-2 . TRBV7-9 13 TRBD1 TGTGCCAGCAGCTGGGCCGGGACAGGGGCGGGTGACTTC CASSWAGTGAGDF
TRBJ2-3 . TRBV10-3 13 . TGTGCCACCACCAAGGGGACACCAGATACGCAGTATTTT CATTKGTPDTQYF
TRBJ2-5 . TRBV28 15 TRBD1 TGTGCCAGCAGATTAACAGGGGGCGGCCAAGAGACCCAGTACTTC CASRLTGGGQETQYF
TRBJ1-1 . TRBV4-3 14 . TGCGCCAGCAGCCAGGGCGAAAGGAACACTGAAGCTTTCTTT CASSQGERNTEAFF
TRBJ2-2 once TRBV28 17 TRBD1 TGTGCCAGCAAGGCCCCAAAGGGACAGGGGAACACCGGGGAGCTGTTTTTT CASKAPKGQGNTGELFF
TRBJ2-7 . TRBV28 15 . TGTGCCAGCACCTCACCCAATCGGGGGAGCTACGAGCAGTACTTC CASTSPNRGSYEQYF
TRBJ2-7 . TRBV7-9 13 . TGTGCCAGCAGCTTCGCGGGTAGTTTAGAGCAGTACTTC CASSFAGSLEQYF
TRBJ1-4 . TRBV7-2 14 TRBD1 TGTGCCAGCAGCCCGACAGGGGATAATGAAAAACTGTTTTTT CASSPTGDNEKLFF
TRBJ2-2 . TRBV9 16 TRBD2 TGTGCCAGCAGCCCCCGGGGAGCGGGGGCCACCGGGGAGCTGTTTTTT CASSPRGAGATGELFF
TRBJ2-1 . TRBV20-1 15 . TGCAGTGCTAGTTTTCGGAGGGGTTCCTACAATGAGCAGTTCTTC CSASFRRGSYNEQFF
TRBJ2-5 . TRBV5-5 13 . TGTGCCAGCAGCTTTGGGGGCGAAGAGACCCAGTACTTC CASSFGGEETQYF
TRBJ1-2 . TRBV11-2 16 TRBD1 TGTGCCAGCAGCTTAGTGGGGACAGGGGACTACTATGGCTACACCTTC CASSLVGTGDYYGYTF
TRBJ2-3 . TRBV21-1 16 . TGTGCCAGCAGCAAAATCAGGGGTGGGGGCACAGATACGCAGTATTTT CASSKIRGGGTDTQYF
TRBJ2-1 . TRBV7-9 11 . TGTGCCAGCAGCCCTTACAATGAGCAGTTCTTC CASSPYNEQFF
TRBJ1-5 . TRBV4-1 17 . TGCGCCAGCAGCCAAGATAATTCGGGAGGGAGGAATCAGCCCCAGCATTTT CASSQDNSGGRNQPQHF